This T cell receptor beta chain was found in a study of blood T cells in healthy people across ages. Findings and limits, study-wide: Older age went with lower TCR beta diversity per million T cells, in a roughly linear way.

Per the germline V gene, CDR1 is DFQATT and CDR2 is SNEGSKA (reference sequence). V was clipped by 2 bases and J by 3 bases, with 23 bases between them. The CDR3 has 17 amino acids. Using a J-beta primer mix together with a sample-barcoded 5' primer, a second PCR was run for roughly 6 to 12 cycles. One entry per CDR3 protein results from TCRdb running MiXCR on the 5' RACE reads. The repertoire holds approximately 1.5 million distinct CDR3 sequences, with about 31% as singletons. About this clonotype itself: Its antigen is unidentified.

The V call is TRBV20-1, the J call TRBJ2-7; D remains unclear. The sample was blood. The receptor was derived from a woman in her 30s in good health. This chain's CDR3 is CSARTGFIIPTNYEQYF. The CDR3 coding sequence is TGCAGTGCTAGAACGGGCTTCATCATACCGACGAACTACGAGCAGTACTTC.